Given below is one TCR beta chain in context. These data belong to a study of OX40 agonist ivuxolimab in advanced cancers. V was clipped by 8 bases and J by 0 bases, with 8 bases between them. CDR3 size: 14 residues. The V gene's germline CDR1 is SGHAT and CDR2 FQNNGV. Sequencing was performed with immunoSEQ multiplex PCR; in TCRdb, only in-frame clones are kept and a portion is missing. The sample consists of some 70,000 clones, 84% of them appearing once. Source: CD4+ or CD8+ T cells sorted from blood, taken in a trial of the OX40 agonist ivuxolimab. The sequence came from an adult with an advanced solid tumor such as melanoma, head and neck, liver or kidney cancer. The chain recombines TRBV11-2 with TRBJ2-6; D is unclear. As DNA, the CDR3 is TGTGCCAGCCTTAGGACCTCTGGGGCCAACGTCCTGACTTTC. Its protein is CASLRTSGANVLTF.